This T cell receptor (beta chain) was captured in a study of Ad26.COV2.S vaccination and SARS-CoV-2 variants. Study at large: The authors gave Ad26.COV2.S intramuscularly, either once or twice 56 days apart.

V dropped 6 bases and J dropped 6; count of bases not matched to a gene: 8. The CDR3 runs 14 residues. Germline CDR1 reads MDHEN; CDR2 reads SYDVKM. Treatment here: about 20 received Ad26.COV2.S at low or high dose, single or two shots; about 5 received placebo; per-sample allocation not given. Sample collection was performed on day 63 after the first vaccine or placebo injection. Regarding the study as a whole: After vaccination, substantial breadth of spike-specific CD8+ and CD4+ responses was reported.

The assay was immunoSEQ multiplex PCR, and TCRdb's table has in-frame clones only and misses some. The data contain 250,000 to 300,000 clones, approximately 89% of them singletons. In the case of this clone: The antigen remains unidentified.

The chain is built from TRBV28 and TRBJ1-5, with 7 bases matching TRBD1. The source material was peripheral blood, sampled in a trial of Ad26.COV2.S vaccine versus placebo. This clonotype was sampled from a person aged 18-65 years who received the Ad26.COV2.S COVID-19 vaccine or a placebo. CDR3 sequence: CASSYRGEGQPQHF. The CDR3 coding sequence is TGTGCCAGCAGCTACAGGGGAGAAGGTCAGCCCCAGCATTTT.